What follows are 30 T cell receptor beta chains derived from one specimen sequenced in a study of CXCR3-negative and CXCR3-positive naive CD8 T cells. 5' RACE with UMI labels generated the TRB cDNA libraries. TCRdb reanalyzed the 5' RACE reads, giving one entry per CDR3 protein sequence and no DNA. The sample data list around 41,000 distinct CDR3 sequences. The sequenced material came from memory CD8+ T cells from blood. These receptors were collected from a human donor in good health. Some clones in this sample may be carry-over from other donors' samples.

The chain combines TRBV4-3 with TRBJ2-7. Germline CDR1 is LGHNA and CDR2 is YSLEER. This CDR3 contains 15 residues. CDR3 amino acids: CASSQDRTEAYEQYF.

The rearrangement joins TRBV7-6 to TRBJ1-2; TCRdb calls TRBD1, which cannot be checked without DNA. Germline CDR1 is SGHVS and CDR2 is FNYEAQ. The CDR3 is 14 residues long. CDR3 sequence: CASSLDPEHYGYTF.

This chain links TRBV9 with TRBJ2-2; the TCRdb call, TRBD2, lacks DNA for checking. Germline CDR1 and CDR2: SGDLS and YYNGEE. The CDR3 loop spans 16 amino acids. CDR3 protein: CASSGRLGRNTGELFF.

The chain has TRBV10-3 and TRBJ1-1; TCRdb reports TRBD1, a call that lacks DNA to check it against. The CDR3 extends over 13 amino acids. Germline values: CDR1 ENHRY, CDR2 SYGVKD. The chain's CDR3 is CAISDPMGGSAFF.

The CDR3 is CASSQTYEQYF. J is TRBJ2-7 and V is TRBV14. The CDR3 covers 11 residues. Germline lookup yields CDR1 SGHDN and CDR2 FVKESK.

The genes are TRBV6-1 and TRBJ1-1; TCRdb picks TRBD1, but there is no DNA to check that call. CDR1 is MNHNS, CDR2 SASEGT, per germline. The CDR3 sequence is 13 residues long. The CDR3 spells CASSFDWGSEAFF.

CDR3 sequence: CASSFRGLTAGANVLTF. V usage is TRBV28 and J usage is TRBJ2-6; TCRdb selects TRBD2, and the lack of DNA leaves this call unchecked. Germline V lookup: CDR1 MDHEN, CDR2 SYDVKM. This CDR3 is built from 17 residues. Full variable domain (missing parts from reference TRBV28 and TRBJ2-6): DVKVTQSSRYLVKRTGEKVFLECVQDMDHENMFWYRQDPGLGLRLIYFSYDVKMKEKGDIPEGYSVSREKKERFSLILESASTNQTSMYLCASSFRGLTAGANVLTFGAGSRLTVL.

The chain joins TRBV5-8 to TRBJ1-5. CDR3 length: 12 amino acids. Germline lookup yields CDR1 SGHTS and CDR2 YDEGEE. The CDR3 here is CASSLGLQPQHF.

This chain connects TRBV27 to TRBJ1-5; without DNA, the TCRdb call of TRBD1 cannot be checked. The CDR3 loop spans 14 amino acids. Germline V gene data show CDR1 as MNHEY and CDR2 as SMNVEV (reference sequence). CDR3 region: CASSFRGRGQPQHF.

The chain links TRBV7-9 to TRBJ2-7. The CDR3 consists of 13 residues. Germline V gene lookup returns CDR1 SEHNR and CDR2 FQNEAQ (reference sequence). CDR3 sequence: CAGQWLSSYEQYF.

The rearrangement uses TRBV4-3 and TRBJ2-7; TCRdb selects TRBD1, and the lack of DNA leaves this call unchecked. Germline lookup yields CDR1 LGHNA and CDR2 YSLEER. This CDR3 has 16 residues. The CDR3 protein is CASSQDSGFGSYEQYF.

This chain links TRBV7-9 with TRBJ2-2; TCRdb picks TRBD2, but there is no DNA to check that call. Germline V gives CDR1 SEHNR, CDR2 FQNEAQ (reference sequence). The CDR3 runs to 12 residues. The CDR3 is CASHNLPGELFF. Filled out from reference TRBV7-9 and TRBJ2-2, the complete variable domain reads DTGVSQNPRHKITKRGQNVTFRCDPISEHNRLYWYRQTLGQGPEFLTYFQNEAQLEKSRLLSDRFSAERPKGSFSTLEIQRTEQGDSAMYLCASHNLPGELFFGEGSRLTVL.

The chain has TRBV7-2 and TRBJ2-7; the TCRdb call, TRBD1, lacks DNA for checking. CDR1 is SGHTA and CDR2 is FQGNSA in the germline V gene. The CDR3 covers 15 residues. This chain's CDR3 is CASSPSGGFSYEQYF.

The chain carries TRBV7-8 and TRBJ1-5. This CDR3 comprises 15 residues. CDR1 is SGHVS and CDR2 is FQNEAQ in the germline V gene. This CDR3 is CASSFSQASNQPQHF.

The J gene is TRBJ1-1, the V gene TRBV6-1; TCRdb designates TRBD1, a call that cannot be tested without DNA. The CDR3 is 13 residues long. Germline V gene lookup returns CDR1 MNHNS and CDR2 SASEGT. The CDR3 is CASSQIQGPEAFF.

This rearrangement joins TRBV29-1 to TRBJ2-1; TCRdb's D gene call, TRBD1, goes unchecked for lack of DNA. This CDR3 contains 12 residues. Germline CDR1 is SQVTM and CDR2 is ANQGSEA. The CDR3: CSGGTGTLEQFF.

The gene calls are TRBV6-2 or TRBV6-3 and TRBJ1-1. CDR3 length equals 13 residues. The germline gives CDR1 MNHEY, CDR2 SVGEGT. CDR3 sequence: CASSYVAATEAFF.

The J gene is TRBJ2-1, the V gene TRBV20-1; there is no DNA to check the TCRdb D call of TRBD2. The V gene's germline CDR1 is DFQATT and CDR2 SNEGSKA (reference sequence). There are 15 residues in the CDR3. The CDR3 sequence is CSARLLAGVGNEQFF.

V and J are TRBV20-1 and TRBJ2-7; the TRBD1 assignment by TCRdb is unverifiable without DNA. From germline, CDR1 is DFQATT and CDR2 SNEGSKA (reference sequence). The CDR3 consists of 14 residues. CDR3 sequence reads: CSARPGDRDYEQYF.

The rearrangement joins TRBV7-9 to TRBJ1-2; checking the TCRdb D call of TRBD1 is not possible without DNA. The CDR3 contains 12 residues. Germline-derived CDR1 and CDR2 are SEHNR and FQNEAQ (reference sequence). The CDR3 reads CASSGRESLSTF.

J is TRBJ2-1 and V is TRBV29-1; TCRdb designates TRBD1, a call that cannot be tested without DNA. Germline V gene lookup returns CDR1 SQVTM and CDR2 ANQGSEA. This CDR3 has 13 amino acids. This chain's CDR3 is CSVKGGSYNEQFF.

The chain joins TRBV4-3 to TRBJ2-7; there is no DNA to check the TCRdb D call of TRBD2. Germline values: CDR1 LGHNA, CDR2 YSLEER. CDR3 length equals 14 residues. The CDR3 loop is CASSQDPEVSSPYF.

The CDR3 here is CSAALFTGELFF. The chain has TRBV29-1 and TRBJ2-2; TCRdb outputs TRBD2, but without DNA this stays unchecked. Germline values: CDR1 SQVTM, CDR2 ANQGSEA. The length of the CDR3 is 12 residues.

The chain recombines TRBV29-1 with TRBJ1-4; no DNA is available, so the TRBD1 call from TCRdb remains unchecked. The CDR3 sequence is 14 residues long. Germline V gene data show CDR1 as SQVTM and CDR2 as ANQGSEA. CDR3 protein: CSIGTDATNEKLFF.

The rearrangement links TRBV13 to TRBJ2-7; without DNA, the TCRdb call of TRBD1 cannot be checked. Per the germline V gene, CDR1 is PRHDT and CDR2 is FYEKMQ (reference sequence). The CDR3 totals 16 residues. The CDR3 protein is CASTPKIGQGAYEQYF.

This chain joins TRBV28 and TRBJ2-5; there is no DNA to check the TCRdb D call of TRBD1. From germline, CDR1 is MDHEN and CDR2 SYDVKM. This CDR3 comprises 12 residues. This CDR3 is CARDRQQETQYF.

V and J are TRBV9 and TRBJ2-7. The CDR3 is made up of 11 amino acids. Per the germline V gene, CDR1 is SGDLS and CDR2 is YYNGEE. The CDR3 sequence is CASTRIHEQYF. The whole variable domain, remainder taken from reference TRBV9 and TRBJ2-7, is DSGVTQTPKHLITATGQRVTLRCSPRSGDLSVYWYQQSLDQGLQFLIQYYNGEERAKGNILERFSAQQFPDLHSELNLSSLELGDSALYFCASTRIHEQYFGPGTRLTVT.

V usage is TRBV5-5 and J usage is TRBJ2-1. The germline V gene encodes CDR1 SGHKS and CDR2 YYEKEE (reference sequence). CDR3 length: 11 residues. The CDR3 is CASRSGNEQFF.

This rearrangement joins TRBV4-3 to TRBJ2-7; with no DNA, the TCRdb D assignment of TRBD1 cannot be verified. Germline loops: CDR1 LGHNA, CDR2 YSLEER. The CDR3 extends over 14 amino acids. The CDR3 sequence: CASSQDSQGDEQYF.

The chain uses TRBV2 and TRBJ2-7. CDR1 and CDR2 from the germline V gene are SNHLY and FYNNEI. This CDR3 has 14 amino acids. The CDR3: CASSPSGYAYEQYF.